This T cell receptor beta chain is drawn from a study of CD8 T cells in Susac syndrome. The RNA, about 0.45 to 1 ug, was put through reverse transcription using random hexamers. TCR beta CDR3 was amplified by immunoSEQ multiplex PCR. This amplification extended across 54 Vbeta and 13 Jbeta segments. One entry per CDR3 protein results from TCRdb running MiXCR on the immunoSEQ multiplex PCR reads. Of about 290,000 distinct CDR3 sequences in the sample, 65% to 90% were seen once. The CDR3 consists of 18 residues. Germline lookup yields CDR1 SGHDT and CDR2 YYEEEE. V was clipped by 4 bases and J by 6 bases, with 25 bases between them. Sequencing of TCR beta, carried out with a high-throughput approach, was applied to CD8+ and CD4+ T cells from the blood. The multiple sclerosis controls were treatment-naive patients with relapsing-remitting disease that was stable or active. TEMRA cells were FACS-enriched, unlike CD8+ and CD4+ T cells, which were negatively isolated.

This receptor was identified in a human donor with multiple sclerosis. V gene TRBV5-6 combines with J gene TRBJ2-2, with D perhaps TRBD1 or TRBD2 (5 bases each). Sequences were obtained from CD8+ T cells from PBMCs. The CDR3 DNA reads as TGTGCCAGCAGCCTCCGGGACGGAGGCCCGGATCCGCCCGGGGAGCTGTTTTTT. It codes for CASSLRDGGPDPPGELFF.